The next 29 T cell receptor beta chains were all read from a single sample in a study of response to subunit inactivated influenza vaccine. TCRdb reanalysed the RT-PCR reads using MiXCR and keeps one entry per CDR3 protein. Among 500,000 or so distinct CDR3 sequences listed, approximately 11% were seen once. This specimen was PBMCs from blood, taken around seven weeks after vaccination. The origin of the receptors is a man in his fifties or sixties who received an inactivated influenza vaccine.

The chain joins TRBV5-6 to TRBJ2-5; 8 bases agree with TRBD2. Unmatched junction bases numbered 7, after V lost 2 bases and J lost 4 bases. Germline CDR1 reads SGHDT; CDR2 reads YYEEEE. The CDR3 extends over 15 amino acids. The DNA for the CDR3 is TGTGCCAGCAGCTTAGCGGGGGAGGTCCGAGAGACCCAGTACTTC. Protein: CASSLAGEVRETQYF. The full variable domain, in which reference TRBV5-6 and TRBJ2-5 provide the parts outside the CDR3, is DAGVTQSPTHLIKTRGQQVTLRCSPKSGHDTVSWYQQALGQGPQFIFQYYEEEERQRGNFPDRFSGHQFPNYSSELNVNALLLGDSALYLCASSLAGEVRETQYFGPGTRLLVL.

This sequence joins TRBV4-2 and TRBJ2-1; D could derive from TRBD1 or TRBD2 (5 bases each). CDR3 length: 15 residues. Germline CDR1 LGHNA, CDR2 YNFKEQ. The ends were cut back, 6 bases at V and 6 bases at J, with 18 bases in the middle. The CDR3 protein is CASRGPGSRLNEQFF. In nucleotides, the CDR3 is TGTGCCAGCAGGGGACCAGGGAGCAGGCTCAATGAGCAGTTCTTC.

This chain joins TRBV12-3 or TRBV12-4 and TRBJ2-7; TRBD1 might be the D (5 bases). The CDR3 is 16 residues long. Trimming took off 3 bases at V and 0 bases at J, with 15 bases between the two ends. The CDR3 region is CASSFGQPTDSYEQYF. Here the CDR3 DNA reads TGTGCCAGCAGTTTTGGCCAACCGACAGACTCCTACGAGCAGTACTTC.

In its sample, this clonotype was seen once. The chain recombines TRBV12-3 or TRBV12-4 with TRBJ2-1; TRBD1 agrees at 7 bases. The trim removed 4 bases at V and 9 bases at J, leaving 3 bases unmatched. The CDR3 consists of 12 residues. The CDR3 region is CASSYQGVEQFF. CDR3 nucleotide sequence: TGTGCCAGCAGTTACCAGGGGGTTGAGCAGTTCTTC.

The rearrangement uses TRBV7-2 and TRBJ1-1; D ambiguous. This CDR3 spans 14 amino acids. CDR1 and CDR2 from the germline V gene are SGHTA and FQGNSA. Deletions cut 5 bases from V and 1 base from J, with 11 bases between. The CDR3: CASSHGLQNTEAFF. DNA for the CDR3: TGTGCCAGCAGCCACGGACTCCAGAACACTGAAGCTTTCTTT.

The gene calls are TRBV11-1 and TRBJ2-1, with unresolved D. Trimming removed 5 bases from V and 6 bases from J, with 17 bases in between. Germline CDR1 reads SGHAT; CDR2 reads FQDESV (reference sequence). The CDR3 runs to 15 residues. The CDR3 DNA follows: TGTGCCAGCAGCAAAGGAGTGGGCCCGGGCAATGAGCAGTTCTTC. This gives the protein CASSKGVGPGNEQFF.

The chain couples TRBV3-1 to TRBJ2-5, with D hard to call. V gave up 0 bases and J gave up 5 bases, with 10 bases separating them. This CDR3 is 14 amino acids long. The germline V gene has CDR1 LGHDT and CDR2 YNNKEL (reference sequence). As DNA, the CDR3 is TGTGCCAGCAGCCAAGAAGCAATTGGGGAGACCCAGTACTTC. Its translation is CASSQEAIGETQYF.

This clonotype showed up just a few times. The V call is TRBV20-1, the J call TRBJ2-1, with a tentative D call TRBD2 (6 bases). Germline V gene data show CDR1 as DFQATT and CDR2 as SNEGSKA (reference sequence). The length of the CDR3 is 13 residues. With 4 bases removed from V and 2 bases from J, the gap between germline ends came to 9 bases. In DNA form, the CDR3 reads TGCAGTGCTATCGGGGGAACCTACAATGAGCAGTTCTTC. Translated: CSAIGGTYNEQFF.

V usage is TRBV7-2 and J usage is TRBJ2-5, with TRBD2 identical over 8 bases. Germline CDR1 is SGHTA and CDR2 is FQGNSA. J gave up 7 bases and V 9 bases, and 13 bases lay outside the gene matches. This CDR3 has 14 amino acids. CDR3 in amino acids: CASSGTRARGTQYF. CDR3 sequence (DNA): TGTGCCAGTTCCGGGACTAGGGCCCGGGGGACCCAGTACTTC.

This clonotype was counted ten times or more. This chain joins TRBV29-1 and TRBJ1-2, with D uncertain. The V gene lost 5 bases and the J gene lost 4 bases, with 8 bases spanning the gap. This CDR3 comprises 11 residues. Germline V lookup: CDR1 SQVTM, CDR2 ANQGSEA. As DNA, the CDR3 is TGCAGCGTTAGCAGCTTCTATGGCTACACCTTC. Its protein product is CSVSSFYGYTF.

This clonotype showed up many times. The CDR3 loop is CASSSAAYEQYF. CDR3 nucleotides: TGCGCCAGCAGCTCAGCGGCGTACGAGCAGTACTTC. The chain employs TRBV5-1 and TRBJ2-7; D might be TRBD2 (5 bases). Germline CDR1 SGHRS, CDR2 YFSETQ. Trimming pared 3 bases from V and 4 bases from J, leaving 8 bases between. The CDR3 has 12 amino acids.

The chain has TRBV29-1 and TRBJ2-1; D remains unclear. Trimming stripped 7 bases from V and 1 base from J, with 14 bases between. Germline CDR1 is SQVTM and CDR2 is ANQGSEA. The CDR3 is 14 residues long. CDR3 region: CSALLIVSYNEQFF. DNA for the CDR3: TGCAGCGCCTTGCTGATAGTGTCCTACAATGAGCAGTTCTTC.

This clonotype was detected many times. The chain combines TRBV4-1 with TRBJ2-6; D unclear. The CDR3 is 19 residues long. Germline V gives CDR1 MGHRA, CDR2 YSYEKL. V lost 4 bases, J lost 2 bases, and 21 bases lay in between. In nucleotides, the CDR3 is TGCGCCAGCAGCCTCGGATTCAGGAGATTCGTTACTGGGGCCAACGTCCTGACTTTC. Protein: CASSLGFRRFVTGANVLTF.

V gene TRBV7-6 combines with J gene TRBJ2-7; a weak D match, TRBD2 (6 bases). Trimming took 2 bases from V and 5 from J, leaving 22 bases between them. CDR1 and CDR2 (germline): SGHVS, FNYEAQ. The CDR3 is made up of 17 amino acids. This chain's CDR3 is CASSLRGRGGLENEQYF. In DNA form, the CDR3 reads TGTGCCAGCAGCTTAAGGGGTCGAGGAGGGCTCGAGAACGAGCAGTACTTC.

This clonotype was detected only a few times. The chain recombines TRBV6-1 with TRBJ1-1, with a tentative D call TRBD1 (5 bases). The germline V gene encodes CDR1 MNHNS and CDR2 SASEGT. The V gene lost 2 bases and the J gene lost 4 bases, with 11 bases spanning the gap. This CDR3 is 14 amino acids long. The CDR3 DNA sequence: TGTGCCAGCAGTGAACAGGGTCCTACCACTGAAGCTTTCTTT. The encoded protein is CASSEQGPTTEAFF.

This clonotype was detected only a few times. This chain uses TRBV4-3 with TRBJ2-1; D may be TRBD1 (6 bases). This CDR3 region has 14 residues. With 5 bases removed from V and 9 bases from J, the gap between germline ends came to 17 bases. Looked up from germline, CDR1 is LGHNA and CDR2 is YSLEER. The CDR3 sequence is CASSVRGRGGEQFF. The DNA of the CDR3 is TGCGCCAGCAGCGTCAGGGGCCGTGGGGGTGAGCAGTTCTTC.

This clonotype appeared a few times. The chain has TRBV29-1 and TRBJ1-6, with 7 bases lining up with TRBD1. Looked up from germline, CDR1 is SQVTM and CDR2 is ANQGSEA. The CDR3 is 15 residues long. V lost 5 bases, J lost 5 bases, and 9 bases stayed unmatched. This CDR3 is CSVRTGTANNSPLHF. CDR3 sequence (DNA): TGCAGCGTTCGAACCGGGACAGCTAATAATTCACCCCTCCACTTT. The full variable domain, its missing parts supplied by reference TRBV29-1 and TRBJ1-6, is SAVISQKPSRDICQRGTSLTIQCQVDSQVTMMFWYRQQPGQSLTLIATANQGSEATYESGFVIDKFPISRPNLTFSTLTVSNMSPEDSSIYLCSVRTGTANNSPLHFGNGTRLTVT.

Many counts were recorded for this clonotype. The CDR3 reads CASRGISYNEQFF. DNA for the CDR3: TGTGCCAGCAGGGGGATCTCCTACAATGAGCAGTTCTTC. The chain is built from TRBV12-3 or TRBV12-4 and TRBJ2-1; D is ambiguous. Trimming took 6 bases from V and 0 from J, leaving 6 bases between them. This CDR3 has 13 amino acids.

The DNA of the CDR3 is TGCGCCAGCAGCTCCGCGGGGGGCTGGAGCTCCTACAATGAGCAGTTCTTC. Residues: CASSSAGGWSSYNEQFF. The J gene is TRBJ2-1, the V gene TRBV5-1, with 8 bases identical to TRBD2. The CDR3 extends over 17 amino acids. Germline V gene lookup returns CDR1 SGHRS and CDR2 YFSETQ. Trimming at V came to 3 bases and at J to 0 bases, leaving 8 bases not matched to a gene.

J is TRBJ2-7 and V is TRBV27; D is unclear. CDR3 size: 13 residues. V lost 3 bases to trimming and J lost 6 bases, with 12 bases between them. Germline CDR1 and CDR2: MNHEY and SMNVEV (reference sequence). In DNA, the CDR3 is TGTGCCAGCAGTTTTAATCTATTGACCGAGCAGTACTTC. It codes for CASSFNLLTEQYF.

This chain links TRBV20-1 with TRBJ2-7; 7 positions match TRBD2. CDR3 length equals 14 residues. Trimming at V came to 3 bases and at J to 1 base, leaving 6 bases not matched to a gene. The germline V gene has CDR1 DFQATT and CDR2 SNEGSKA (reference sequence). The CDR3 loop is CSARRDYRSYEQYF. The CDR3 nucleotides are TGCAGTGCTAGGCGGGACTACCGTTCCTACGAGCAGTACTTC.

This clonotype was counted between two and nine times. V and J are TRBV7-2 and TRBJ2-5, with TRBD2 matching 11 bases. Trimming at V came to 2 bases and at J to 5 bases, leaving 10 bases not matched to a gene. Germline CDR1 SGHTA, CDR2 FQGNSA. This CDR3 comprises 17 residues. Here the CDR3 DNA reads TGTGCCAGCAGCTTATCAATCTCTAGCGGGAGGAGTGAGACCCAGTACTTC. It encodes CASSLSISSGRSETQYF.

V usage is TRBV5-1 and J usage is TRBJ2-7, with 8 bases identical to TRBD1. CDR3 size: 15 residues. Trimming cost V 4 bases and J 3 bases; bases outside gene matches: 9. Looked up from germline, CDR1 is SGHRS and CDR2 is YFSETQ. The CDR3 bases are TGCGCCAGCAGCGGCGGACAGGGAAAGGGCTACGAGCAGTACTTC. The encoded protein is CASSGGQGKGYEQYF.

This clonotype was seen repeatedly, ten times or more. The rearrangement uses TRBV29-1 and TRBJ2-2; tentatively, D is TRBD2 (5 bases). The germline V gene encodes CDR1 SQVTM and CDR2 ANQGSEA. The V end lost 6 bases, the J end lost 6 bases, and 14 bases lay between the germline ends. The CDR3 has 13 amino acids. The CDR3, as DNA: TGCAGCGTCGTTGATTGGGAGTCCGGGGAGCTGTTTTTT. It yields the protein CSVVDWESGELFF.

J is TRBJ2-7 and V is TRBV11-2, with 9 bases lining up with TRBD1. With V trimmed by 4 bases and J by 3 bases, 22 bases remained unmatched. This CDR3 has 20 amino acids. Looked up from germline, CDR1 is SGHAT and CDR2 is FQNNGV. The CDR3 is CASSSQHRGRWARIGYEQYF. The CDR3, as DNA: TGTGCCAGCAGCTCCCAACACAGGGGGCGGTGGGCTAGAATTGGCTACGAGCAGTACTTC.

The chain joins TRBV27 to TRBJ1-6, with D possibly TRBD1 on 6 matching bases. Germline V gene sequence: CDR1 MNHEY, CDR2 SMNVEV (reference sequence). Trimming took off 6 bases at V and 7 bases at J, with 16 bases between the two ends. The length of the CDR3 is 15 residues. DNA of the CDR3: TGTGCCAGCAGCCCCGAACAGGGAGGCAATTCACCCCTCCACTTT. Protein: CASSPEQGGNSPLHF.

This chain joins TRBV7-2 and TRBJ2-5; D gene ambiguous. The germline V gene has CDR1 SGHTA and CDR2 FQGNSA. V shed 5 bases and J shed 5 bases, with 18 bases lying between them. CDR3 length: 15 amino acids. The CDR3 DNA follows: TGTGCCAGCAGCCTAACCCGGTACAACCGGGAGACCCAGTACTTC. Translating it yields CASSLTRYNRETQYF.

This clonotype appeared a few times. The chain carries TRBV3-1 and TRBJ1-5, with 7 bases aligning to TRBD1. Looked up from germline, CDR1 is LGHDT and CDR2 is YNNKEL (reference sequence). The CDR3 is made up of 15 amino acids. The J segment lost 7 bases and the V segment lost 2 bases, leaving 8 bases of the junction unmatched. In DNA form, the CDR3 reads TGTGCCAGCAGCCAAACCACAGGGGCGGGCCAGCCCCAGCATTTT. Translation gives CASSQTTGAGQPQHF.

This clonotype was counted at least ten times. V and J are TRBV3-1 and TRBJ2-7; 9 nucleotides align to TRBD2. Germline CDR1 LGHDT, CDR2 YNNKEL (reference sequence). With V trimmed by 6 bases and J by 10 bases, 7 bases remained unmatched. CDR3 length: 12 residues. Written as DNA, the CDR3 is TGTGCCAGCAGTCTAGCGGGAAATAATCAGTACTTC. The encoded protein is CASSLAGNNQYF.